This record looks at one TCR beta chain sequence and its context. Antigen specificity is unknown. It was with 60 Vbeta and 13 Jbeta primers that the PCR ran. As originally analysed: Unique TCR beta chains numbered around 80 million in a later analysis, with roughly 10 million shared. Using immunoSEQ multiplex PCR, the repertoire was profiled, and TCRdb retains in-frame clones only, with some absent. The DNA was the basis for D and trimming; V, J and clone size are from that table. The listing contains around 57,000 clones. This sample stems from a study of cytomegalovirus exposure and HLA in healthy donors. Study as a whole: Of 350 to 400 genotyped donors, more than 65% grouped in the Caucasian-associated ancestry cluster. Study-level results: Later, an analysis found that common viral pathogens appeared to be linked with several of the most significant clusters. Presence/absence analyses treated sequencing depth as roughly uniform across donors.

The CDR3 is made up of 14 amino acids. V was pared by 2 bases and J by 4 bases, with 11 bases between. CDR1 LNHDA and CDR2 SQIVND come from the germline V gene (reference sequence). Sequenced material: PBMCs. This clonotype was sampled from a woman in her fifties or sixties in good health and CMV-seropositive. V gene TRBV19 combines with J gene TRBJ2-5, with D uncertain. The CDR3 here is CASSISPLRETQYF. For the CDR3, the DNA is TGTGCCAGTAGTATATCCCCTCTACGAGAGACCCAGTACTTC.